The subject of this entry is one T cell receptor beta chain. This specimen belongs to a study of sequential checkpoint blockade in melanoma. Across the whole study: First-line arms were nivolumab then ipilimumab, or the reverse, randomized 1:1.

Treatment indicated: randomized to nivolumab then ipilimumab (arm A) or the reverse (arm B). From thawed PBMCs, live CD3+CD8+ cells negative for CD19 and CD56 were sorted. Some clones are missing from TCRdb's copy, which holds only in-frame ones; the method was immunoSEQ multiplex PCR. The table records some 20,000 clones, around 75% of them present only once. Germline CDR1 is LNHNV and CDR2 is YYDKDF (reference sequence). This CDR3 comprises 18 residues. Trimming stripped 3 bases from V and 4 bases from J, with 23 bases between. The clonotype comes from a human donor with melanoma. V usage is TRBV15 and J usage is TRBJ2-3; D is unresolved. The specimen was CD8+ T cells sorted from blood (inferred from file names), collected from a patient given nivolumab and ipilimumab in sequence. CDR3: CATSSPTLRRPSPDTQYF. CDR3 bases: TGTGCCACCAGCAGCCCTACTCTCCGGAGACCTTCGCCAGATACGCAGTATTTT.